The clone carrying this TCR beta chain was seen at least ten times. This specimen belongs to a study of T cell responses to AZD1222 COVID-19 vaccine. Across the whole study: Analyses pooled second doses at about 4 or about 12 weeks.

The ends lost 3 bases at V and 4 bases at J; junction bases unmatched: 4. Germline assignment: CDR1 SGHAT and CDR2 FQNNGV. This CDR3 comprises 15 residues. Data came from immunoSEQ multiplex PCR; TCRdb stores just in-frame clones and leaves some out. Here the sample spans 100,000 or so clones, about four fifths being singletons. The clonotype originates from an adult in good health. The sample here was peripheral blood, taken on day 0 of AZD1222 vaccination. The chain joins TRBV11-2 to TRBJ2-3, with 10 bases matching TRBD2. CDR3 sequence: CASSFGTSASDTQYF. The CDR3 nucleotides read TGTGCCAGCAGCTTCGGGACTAGCGCATCAGATACGCAGTATTTT.